This T cell receptor (beta chain) was retrieved from a study of T cell responses to AZD1222 COVID-19 vaccine. With regard to this clone: Its specificity is not known.

The CDR3 consists of 15 residues. V shed 3 bases, J shed 6 bases, and the junction held 10 bases outside the gene matches. In germline, CDR1 is LGHNA, CDR2 YSLEER. The study, taken as a whole, reports: Vaccine-associated CD4 TCRs spanned spike, dominant at 160-218 and 743-854.

Method: immunoSEQ multiplex PCR; TCRdb's copy keeps in-frame clones and lacks some. The sample totals some 150,000 clones; its top ten clones hold under 2.5%. The TCR sequence derives from an adult in good health. The gene calls are TRBV4-3 and TRBJ1-2; 7 positions agree with TRBD1. Material: peripheral blood. Here the CDR3 reads CASSHDATGINGYTF. The CDR3 bases are TGCGCCAGCAGCCACGACGCGACAGGGATTAATGGCTACACCTTC.